One sample yielded the 8 T cell receptor beta chains listed below, sequenced in a study of T-cell reconstitution after alpha-beta-depleted transplantation in children. TCRbeta library construction was performed incorporating unique molecular identifiers. Each CDR3 protein gets one entry after TCRdb re-called the PCR reads with MiXCR. The table records about 980,000 distinct CDR3 sequences, around 30% of them present only once. The sequenced sample was PBMCs, mostly from graft donor cells, obtained 360 days after TCRalphabeta/CD19-depleted stem cell transplant. The receptor source for this set is a boy younger than two who had a stem cell transplant for SCID, so the T cells may come from the graft donor.

This clonotype was observed a few times. The rearrangement joins TRBV7-6 to TRBJ2-1; D might be TRBD2 (7 bases). Looked up from germline, CDR1 is SGHVS and CDR2 is FNYEAQ. Trimming took off 3 bases at V and 8 bases at J, with 23 bases between the two ends. CDR3 length: 17 residues. The CDR3 region is CASSFFESGGGSDEQFF. The CDR3 DNA follows: TGTGCCAGCAGCTTTTTCGAGTCTGGGGGGGGCTCAGATGAGCAGTTCTTC.

This clonotype was seen only a few times. The chain links TRBV20-1 to TRBJ2-1, with 11 bases fitting TRBD2. V shed 1 base, J shed 0 bases, and the junction held 8 bases outside the gene matches. Germline V gene sequence: CDR1 DFQATT, CDR2 SNEGSKA (reference sequence). The CDR3 consists of 18 residues. CDR3 sequence: CSARALAGGRSSYNEQFF. DNA for the CDR3: TGCAGTGCTAGAGCTCTAGCGGGGGGACGAAGCTCCTACAATGAGCAGTTCTTC.

This CDR3 is CASSRDQSSGANVLTF. The CDR3 DNA reads TGCGCCAGCAGCAGAGACCAGTCATCTGGGGCCAACGTCCTGACTTTC. The rearrangement uses TRBV5-1 and TRBJ2-6, with D unclear. Looked up from germline, CDR1 is SGHRS and CDR2 is YFSETQ. The CDR3 covers 16 residues. Trimming stripped 4 bases from V and 1 base from J, with 12 bases between. Based on the CDR3 plus reference TRBV5-1 and TRBJ2-6, the full variable domain is KAGVTQTPRYLIKTRGQQVTLSCSPISGHRSVSWYQQTPGQGLQFLFEYFSETQRNKGNFPGRFSGRQFSNSRSEMNVSTLELGDSALYLCASSRDQSSGANVLTFGAGSRLTVL.

This clonotype was seen at least ten times. The chain uses TRBV20-1 and TRBJ2-7, with D hard to call. The germline gives CDR1 DFQATT, CDR2 SNEGSKA (reference sequence). V lost 0 bases and J lost 3, with 9 bases in between. CDR3 length: 13 residues. CDR3 region: CSARDILFYEQYF. DNA for the CDR3: TGCAGTGCTAGAGATATACTTTTCTACGAGCAGTACTTC.

This clonotype was recorded once. This chain joins TRBV6-5 and TRBJ2-3, with TRBD2 matching 12 bases. The CDR3 spans 17 residues. Per the germline V gene, CDR1 is MNHEY and CDR2 is SVGAGI. J was trimmed by 5 bases and V by 4 bases; bases with no gene match: 10. CDR3 coding DNA: TGTGCCAGCAGTTTAGGGTTGACTAGCGGGGGTGTAGATACGCAGTATTTT. Translation gives CASSLGLTSGGVDTQYF.

DNA for the CDR3: TGTGCCAGCAGAATTGACCCTAGGGGCTACGAGCAGTACTTC. Its translation: CASRIDPRGYEQYF. The chain employs TRBV27 and TRBJ2-7; TRBD1 is a possible D gene (5 bases). The CDR3 is made up of 14 amino acids. V lost 6 bases to trimming and J lost 3 bases, with 15 bases between them. In germline, CDR1 is MNHEY, CDR2 SMNVEV (reference sequence).

The chain links TRBV12-3 or TRBV12-4 to TRBJ2-7, with D possibly TRBD1 on 7 matching bases. The CDR3 is 15 residues long. V gave up 5 bases and J gave up 4 bases, with 18 bases separating them. The CDR3 here is CASSHLPGGRYEQYF. CDR3 sequence (DNA): TGTGCCAGCAGTCATCTCCCAGGGGGGCGATACGAGCAGTACTTC.

This clonotype has a handful of counts. J is TRBJ2-1 and V is TRBV12-3 or TRBV12-4; 11 bases match TRBD1. The ends lost 5 bases at V and 8 bases at J; junction bases unmatched: 8. The CDR3 has 15 amino acids. The CDR3 sequence: CASSPGTGGNHEQFF. The CDR3 bases are TGTGCCAGCAGTCCGGGGACAGGGGGTAACCATGAGCAGTTCTTC.